A selection of T cell receptor beta chains follows, all from one sample in a study of blood T cell repertoires in COVID-19. Here immunoSEQ multiplex PCR was the method, and the copy in TCRdb shows in-frame clones only, minus some. Of about 230,000 clones listed, approximately 88% are singletons. Sample: PBMCs or T cells enriched from blood (not recorded which). The receptors derive from a woman aged 40 to 50 with acute COVID-19. Both conserved end residues are part of each CDR3.

TRBV2 CAFPWRGGPSSTDTQYF
TRBV23-1 CASSPGHYSGNTIYF
TRBV19 CASSINRIYEQYF
TRBV5-8 CASSRGAAGNTIYF
TRBV28 CASSLGGLRQETQYF
TRBV10-3 CAISGWGGGSAGELFF
TRBV5-1 CASSEGQGNTEAFF
TRBV2 CASTASDRAVGNTIYF
TRBV6-6 CASIRDRGPYGYTF
TRBV21-1 CASSKRVGKGEETQYF
TRBV4-3 CASSGGEKGVNYGYTF
TRBV4-1 CASSQESGQTGAEAFF
TRBV5-1 CASSLRTDTGELFF
TRBV7-9 CASSPSTDRSYTF
TRBV6-5 CAAREGEGYTF
TRBV18 CASSPEGGNQPQHF
TRBV2 CASRDSSWGTEAFF
TRBV19 CASSPSTDTQYF
TRBV19 CASSIGSGGADEQFF
TRBV5-6 CASSFRSGGGSNQPQHF
TRBV13 CASSPGQRRAQYF
TRBV9 CASSNGVLGYTF
TRBV9 CASSPTGQGYYEQYF
TRBV28 CASSLGQGQIYNEQFF
TRBV5-1 CASSLELAGDNEQFF
TRBV7-2 CASSLAGDYNEQFF
TRBV11-2 CASRPSGGGPGELFF
TRBV2 CASSERLSGRTEQFF
TRBV18 CASSPDIGEKLFF
TRBV19 CASSIRGTGTNYGYTF
TRBV27 CASSPGTSGGSAYEQYF
TRBV24-1 CATSEDREGLTDTQYF